Following are 9 T cell receptor beta chains from one sample sequenced in a study of radiotherapy plus CTLA-4 blockade in lung cancer (dated by TCRdb to between 2018 and 2020). The library was made by the immunoSEQ multiplex PCR assay. As stored in TCRdb, this immuneACCESS dataset retains in-frame rearrangements with V and J assigned. A fraction of the clones does not appear; measured against another copy, unresolved V genes explain less than half of the discrepancy, and the remainder lacks a known reason. For this sample there are about 40,000 clones; 65% to 90% appear just once. The ten largest account for 22% of the sample. The starting material was peripheral blood, obtained from a patient treated with radiotherapy plus ipilimumab. The source of these receptors is a human donor with non-small cell lung cancer whose response to radiotherapy plus ipilimumab could not be evaluated.

V is TRBV9 and J is TRBJ2-3, with a tentative D call TRBD2 (6 bases). The length of the CDR3 is 13 residues. Germline CDR1 is SGDLS and CDR2 is YYNGEE. V lost 4 bases and J 8 bases, leaving 14 bases between the germline ends. The DNA of the CDR3 is TGTGCCAGCAGCCGTCTCCCGGAGGGTACGCAGTATTTT. Residues: CASSRLPEGTQYF. Looking up the rest from reference TRBV9 and TRBJ2-3 gives the full variable domain: DSGVTQTPKHLITATGQRVTLRCSPRSGDLSVYWYQQSLDQGLQFLIQYYNGEERAKGNILERFSAQQFPDLHSELNLSSLELGDSALYFCASSRLPEGTQYFGPGTRLTVL.

The chain employs TRBV7-8 and TRBJ1-1; 7 bases fit TRBD1. The CDR3 totals 15 residues. V lost 5 bases to trimming and J lost 4 bases; unmatched junction nucleotides: 10. CDR1 and CDR2 from the germline V gene are SGHVS and FQNEAQ. CDR3 in amino acids: CASSPRRQGGTEAFF. In nucleotides, the CDR3 is TGTGCCAGCAGCCCCCGCCGACAGGGAGGCACTGAAGCTTTCTTT.

In this sample, this clone turned up once. This chain links TRBV6-5 with TRBJ1-2; D might be TRBD1 (5 bases). CDR3 length: 15 amino acids. The germline V and J ends were trimmed by 2 bases and 6 bases, with 16 bases remaining between them. The germline CDR1 and CDR2 sequences are MNHEY and SVGAGI. CDR3 sequence: CASSYDRADSNGYTF. CDR3 sequence (DNA): TGTGCCAGCAGTTACGATAGGGCCGACAGCAATGGCTACACCTTC.

This chain connects TRBV27 to TRBJ2-2, with 8 bases matching TRBD2. The CDR3 covers 16 residues. The germline gives CDR1 MNHEY, CDR2 SMNVEV (reference sequence). The junction had 7 bases not matched to a gene; V was cut back by 0 bases and J by 7 bases. CDR3 in amino acids: CASSLSFSGVVGELFF. In nucleotides, the CDR3 is TGTGCCAGCAGTTTATCTTTTAGCGGGGTGGTCGGGGAGCTGTTTTTT.

The chain recombines TRBV4-1 with TRBJ2-7, with D perhaps TRBD1 (6 bases). V was clipped by 2 bases and J by 0 bases, with 14 bases between them. The CDR3 consists of 16 residues. CDR1 MGHRA and CDR2 YSYEKL come from the germline V gene. The CDR3 DNA sequence: TGCGCCAGCAGCCAAAGCAGAACAGGGAACTCCTACGAGCAGTACTTC. Protein product: CASSQSRTGNSYEQYF.

In this sample, this clone turned up once. The V and J genes are TRBV5-1 and TRBJ2-7, with TRBD1 matching over 7 bases. V gave up 3 bases and J gave up 5 bases; unmatched junction bases: 14. The length of the CDR3 is 16 residues. CDR1 SGHRS and CDR2 YFSETQ come from the germline V gene. CDR3 nucleotide sequence: TGCGCCAGCAGCTCCGGAGGAAACAGGGGTGACAACGAGCAGTACTTC. Translation: CASSSGGNRGDNEQYF.

This clone was picked up one time. The chain is built from TRBV5-1 and TRBJ2-7; D is undetermined. In germline, CDR1 is SGHRS, CDR2 YFSETQ. Trimming took 7 bases from V and 4 from J, leaving 9 bases between them. The CDR3 extends over 11 amino acids. In nucleotides, the CDR3 is TGCGCCAGCCACAACAGTTACGAGCAGTACTTC. As protein: CASHNSYEQYF.

The chain uses TRBV7-2 and TRBJ2-2; D possibly corresponds to TRBD2 (6 bases). Germline lookup yields CDR1 SGHTA and CDR2 FQGNSA. The CDR3 has 17 amino acids. Trimming shortened V by 2 bases and J by 2 bases, and 15 bases separated the two germline ends. The CDR3 region is CASSLRAAGRNTGELFF. The CDR3 DNA reads TGTGCCAGCAGCTTACGCGCGGCGGGACGCAACACCGGGGAGCTGTTTTTT.

In the case of this clone: The junction departs from germline at one end; a sequencing error may be responsible. This chain joins TRBV2 and TRBJ2-7, with D perhaps matching TRBD2 (6 bases). The germline V gene has CDR1 SNHLY and CDR2 FYNNEI. The CDR3 has 14 amino acids. The CDR3 DNA reads TGTGCCAGCACCTTGACTATGAGCGGGCGTTCAAAAGACTTC. Translating gives CASTLTMSGRSKDF.